This is a list of T cell receptor beta chains from one sample in a study of blood T cell repertoires in COVID-19. Only in-frame clones appear in the TCRdb table, and some are missing; sequencing was by immunoSEQ multiplex PCR. The sample lists about 200,000 clones, around 88% occurring once. The sequencing sample was made of peripheral blood. These receptors were obtained from a woman aged 45-65 years with acute or convalescent COVID-19. Both conserved end residues are part of each CDR3. The D gene is left open where the match is weak. Rows give clone size only sometimes, using once, few, many, or a class for an expanded clone.

length,D,V,size,J,CDR3,DNA
14,.,TRBV7-3,.,TRBJ2-4,CASSLSPRGDNLYF,TGTGCCAGCAGCTTAAGTCCCAGGGGCGACAATCTGTACTTC
17,TRBD1,TRBV15,.,TRBJ2-2,CATSRDVPGQTTGELFF,TGTGCCACCAGCAGAGATGTCCCGGGACAGACCACCGGGGAGCTGTTTTTT
13,.,TRBV3-1/TRBV3-2,once,TRBJ1-3,CASSELSGNTIYF,TGTGCCAGCAGTGAACTCTCTGGAAACACCATATATTTT
13,.,TRBV12-3/TRBV12-4,.,TRBJ2-5,CASSFGHQETQYF,TGTGCCAGCAGTTTTGGCCACCAAGAGACCCAGTACTTC
16,.,TRBV19,.,TRBJ2-5,CASSIRSAGSGETQYF,TGTGCCAGTAGTATCCGCTCTGCGGGATCGGGAGAGACCCAGTACTTC
16,TRBD1,TRBV19,.,TRBJ1-2,CASSKPRQGADYGYTF,TGTGCCAGTAGTAAACCCCGACAGGGGGCTGACTATGGCTACACCTTC
15,TRBD2,TRBV29-1,.,TRBJ2-3,CSVEASGRAADTQYF,TGCAGCGTTGAGGCTAGCGGGAGAGCGGCAGATACGCAGTATTTT
16,TRBD2,TRBV7-3,.,TRBJ2-1,CASSPNAGGTYNEQFF,TGTGCCAGCAGCCCGAATGCGGGGGGGACTTACAATGAGCAGTTCTTC
15,.,TRBV5-8,.,TRBJ2-7,CASSLMFSRHYEQYF,TGTGCCAGCAGCTTAATGTTCTCGCGCCACTACGAGCAGTACTTC
14,.,TRBV18,.,TRBJ1-1,CASSPPGTFSEAFF,TGTGCCAGCTCACCGCCCGGGACATTCTCTGAAGCTTTCTTT
16,TRBD1,TRBV3-1/TRBV3-2,few,TRBJ1-3,CASSPSGQGSGNTIYF,TGTGCCAGCAGCCCCTCCGGACAGGGATCTGGAAACACCATATATTTT
16,.,TRBV3-1/TRBV3-2,.,TRBJ2-3,CASSQDQRASTDTQYF,TGTGCCAGCAGCCAAGATCAGAGGGCTAGCACAGATACGCAGTATTTT
13,TRBD2,TRBV2,.,TRBJ2-7,CAAGGRSSYEQYF,TGTGCAGCGGGCGGGAGGAGCTCCTACGAGCAGTACTTC
15,TRBD1,TRBV4-2,many,TRBJ1-4,CASSQDGTENEKLFF,TGTGCCAGCAGCCAAGATGGGACAGAGAATGAAAAACTGTTTTTT
16,.,TRBV19,.,TRBJ1-5,CASNISPRALVQPQHF,TGTGCCAGTAATATTTCCCCCAGGGCACTTGTTCAGCCCCAGCATTTT
15,.,TRBV5-1,.,TRBJ1-3,CASSLAPGEGNTIYF,TGCGCCAGCAGCTTGGCCCCCGGTGAGGGAAACACCATATATTTT
15,TRBD2,TRBV27,.,TRBJ2-1,CASRIGLAAYNEQFF,TGTGCCAGCAGGATAGGACTAGCGGCTTACAATGAGCAGTTCTTC
15,TRBD2,TRBV27,.,TRBJ2-7,CASSLLAGGSYEQYF,TGTGCCAGCAGTTTACTAGCGGGGGGCTCCTACGAGCAGTACTTC
16,.,TRBV5-6,.,TRBJ2-7,CASSFPSGPSSYEQYF,TGTGCCAGCAGCTTCCCAAGCGGGCCAAGTTCCTACGAGCAGTACTTC
13,TRBD2,TRBV30,.,TRBJ2-7,CAWRVAGTGEQYF,TGTGCCTGGAGGGTAGCGGGGACTGGCGAGCAGTACTTC
16,.,TRBV28,.,TRBJ2-3,CASSHRQGPEGDTQYF,TGTGCCAGCTCTCATCGGCAGGGGCCTGAGGGTGATACGCAGTATTTT
12,TRBD2,TRBV25-1,.,TRBJ2-7,CASSATSGLQYF,TGTGCCAGCAGTGCTACTAGCGGCCTGCAGTACTTC
15,TRBD2,TRBV6-5,.,TRBJ2-2,CASSLAEANTGELFF,TGTGCCAGCAGCCTAGCGGAGGCGAACACCGGGGAGCTGTTTTTT
14,TRBD1,TRBV6-5,.,TRBJ2-1,CASSITPTGNEQFF,TGTGCCAGCAGTATAACCCCGACAGGGAATGAGCAGTTCTTC
15,TRBD1,TRBV2,.,TRBJ2-7,CASSDPGRGSYEQYF,TGTGCCAGCAGTGATCCGGGCAGGGGGTCCTACGAGCAGTACTTC
17,TRBD2,TRBV24-1,.,TRBJ2-5,CATSEASGRGNQETQYF,TGTGCCACCAGTGAGGCTAGCGGGAGGGGGAACCAAGAGACCCAGTACTTC
14,.,TRBV7-9,.,TRBJ2-2,CASSRQGDAGELFF,TGTGCCAGCAGTCGACAAGGTGACGCCGGGGAGCTGTTTTTT
14,TRBD1,TRBV7-6,.,TRBJ2-3,CASSLGQARDTQYF,TGTGCCAGCAGCCTCGGACAGGCTAGAGATACGCAGTATTTT
13,.,TRBV7-7,few,TRBJ2-7,CASSSAGAPEQYF,TGTGCTAGCAGCTCGGCAGGCGCTCCCGAGCAGTACTTC
16,TRBD2,TRBV11-2,.,TRBJ2-1,CASSFTGTSVYNEQFF,TGTGCCAGCAGCTTTACCGGGACTAGCGTCTACAATGAGCAGTTCTTC
16,TRBD2,TRBV6-6,.,TRBJ2-5,CASSYSGLAGGETQYF,TGTGCCAGCAGTTACTCGGGACTAGCGGGAGGAGAGACCCAGTACTTC
12,TRBD2,TRBV7-9,.,TRBJ2-1,CASSLSGNEQFF,TGTGCCAGCAGCCTTAGCGGGAATGAGCAGTTCTTC
13,.,TRBV30,.,TRBJ1-1,CAWSPGVSTEAFF,TGTGCCTGGAGTCCGGGGGTGAGCACTGAAGCTTTCTTT
13,.,TRBV6-5,once,TRBJ1-4,CATSETVHEKLFF,TGTGCCACCTCGGAGACAGTCCATGAAAAACTGTTTTTT
15,TRBD1,TRBV18,.,TRBJ1-1,CASSTWTGGGTEAFF,TGTGCCAGCTCAACCTGGACAGGGGGAGGCACTGAAGCTTTCTTT
15,.,TRBV6-5,.,TRBJ1-4,CASILQGGTNEKLFF,TGTGCCAGCATACTACAGGGTGGCACTAATGAAAAACTGTTTTTT
15,TRBD2,TRBV14,.,TRBJ2-5,CASGELAGGKETQYF,TGTGCCAGCGGGGAATTAGCGGGAGGGAAAGAGACCCAGTACTTC
15,.,TRBV3-1/TRBV3-2,once,TRBJ2-2,CASSPFVANTGELFF,TGTGCCAGCAGCCCCTTCGTCGCGAACACCGGGGAGCTGTTTTTT
13,.,TRBV27,.,TRBJ2-1,CASRTTSYGEQFF,TGTGCCAGCAGAACCACTAGTTATGGTGAGCAGTTCTTC
16,.,TRBV15,.,TRBJ2-1,CATSKPGTPPYNEQFF,TGTGCCACCAGCAAACCCGGGACACCCCCCTACAATGAGCAGTTCTTC
16,TRBD1,TRBV27,.,TRBJ1-6,CASSIRDRGSDSPLHF,TGTGCCAGCAGTATCAGGGACAGGGGTTCGGATTCACCCCTCCACTTT
15,TRBD1,TRBV2,few,TRBJ1-5,CASRLTGSSNQPQHF,TGTGCCAGCAGACTGACAGGGTCCTCTAATCAGCCCCAGCATTTT
14,TRBD1,TRBV7-2,.,TRBJ2-7,CASTLDRGTYEQYF,TGTGCCAGCACCCTGGACAGGGGCACCTACGAGCAGTACTTC
14,TRBD1,TRBV10-3,.,TRBJ1-2,CAIGTGQGNYGYTF,TGTGCCATCGGAACGGGACAGGGTAACTATGGCTACACCTTC
14,.,TRBV25-1,.,TRBJ2-7,CASSGTGGAYEQYF,TGTGCCAGCAGTGGTACAGGGGGGGCCTACGAGCAGTACTTC
14,TRBD1,TRBV5-1,.,TRBJ1-1,CASSGGQLNTEAFF,TGCGCCAGCAGCGGGGGACAGTTGAACACTGAAGCTTTCTTT
15,TRBD2,TRBV6-5,.,TRBJ2-5,CASSSGLADQETQYF,TGTGCCAGCAGTTCCGGACTAGCGGACCAAGAGACCCAGTACTTC
16,.,TRBV19,.,TRBJ1-3,CASSMGGPSSGNTIYF,TGTGCCAGTAGTATGGGAGGCCCGAGCTCTGGAAACACCATATATTTT
14,TRBD2,TRBV29-1,.,TRBJ2-5,CSVGTSGRHETQYF,TGCAGCGTCGGGACTAGCGGGAGGCATGAGACCCAGTACTTC
15,.,TRBV5-1,few,TRBJ2-3,CASSLGGSSTDTQYF,TGCGCCAGCAGCTTAGGCGGCTCGAGCACAGATACGCAGTATTTT
14,.,TRBV2,.,TRBJ2-4,CASRTTGAKNIQYF,TGTGCCAGCAGAACGACAGGAGCCAAAAACATTCAGTACTTC
14,.,TRBV15,.,TRBJ2-7,CATNAGGGTYEQYF,TGTGCCACCAACGCCGGGGGAGGAACCTACGAGCAGTACTTC
14,.,TRBV5-6,.,TRBJ1-4,CASSSDSANEKLFF,TGTGCCAGCAGCTCGGACAGCGCTAATGAAAAACTGTTTTTT
13,.,TRBV10-1,.,TRBJ2-7,CASSPDRRYEQYF,TGCGCCAGCAGTCCCGACAGAAGATACGAGCAGTACTTC
16,TRBD1,TRBV9,.,TRBJ2-1,CASSVLSRQGINEQFF,TGTGCCAGCAGCGTACTATCGAGACAGGGGATAAATGAGCAGTTCTTC
15,.,TRBV6-5,.,TRBJ2-1,CASSYRRLADNEQFF,TGTGCCAGCAGTTACAGGAGACTTGCGGACAATGAGCAGTTCTTC
16,.,TRBV15,few,TRBJ2-2,CATSREVAVNTGELFF,TGTGCCACCAGCAGAGAGGTAGCGGTGAACACCGGGGAGCTGTTTTTT
19,TRBD1,TRBV30,.,TRBJ1-1,CAWSQGLFTGFGTNTEAFF,TGTGCCTGGTCACAGGGGTTATTCACGGGATTCGGTACGAACACTGAAGCTTTCTTT
17,TRBD2,TRBV11-3,.,TRBJ2-5,CASSRGTSDLYQETQYF,TGTGCCAGCAGCCGCGGGACTAGCGATCTGTACCAAGAGACCCAGTACTTC
13,.,TRBV10-2,.,TRBJ1-2,CASSDPSGFGYTF,TGCGCCAGCAGTGACCCTTCAGGGTTCGGCTACACCTTC